These T cell receptor beta chains were read from a single sample in a study of cytomegalovirus exposure and HLA in healthy donors. Data came from immunoSEQ multiplex PCR; TCRdb stores just in-frame clones and leaves some out. This sample has 250,000 to 400,000 clones, with roughly 87% found just once. The specimen sequenced was PBMCs. Every receptor here comes from a man under 40 in good health and CMV-seronegative. CDR3s include the opening cysteine and the closing phenylalanine or tryptophan.

TRBJ1-1 | TRBV2 | CARTGTPPNTEAFF
TRBJ1-4 | TRBV13 | CASTHGGGEKLFF
TRBJ2-2 | TRBV5-1 | CASSGNSGGVYTGELFF
TRBJ1-5 | TRBV15 | CATSSATVNQPQHF
TRBJ1-2 | TRBV27 | CASRPRGSNYGYTF
TRBJ2-1 | TRBV23-1 | CASSLWSRTYNEQFF
TRBJ2-5 | TRBV19 | CASRRTGGGETQYF
TRBJ2-7 | TRBV5-4 | CASSLVSARGREQYF
TRBJ2-5 | TRBV5-6 | CASSLDDRGPQETQYF
TRBJ2-3 | TRBV29-1 | CSVGKRGTSTDTQYF
TRBJ2-7 | TRBV5-4 | CASSPGTGEAYEQYF
TRBJ1-1 | TRBV29-1 | CSAKQGITEAFF
TRBJ2-5 | TRBV4-3 | CASSVGLAGGQETQYF
TRBJ1-5 | TRBV19 | CASSPYRGEQPQHF
TRBJ2-7 | TRBV11-2 | CASSSNRDSSYEQYF
TRBJ2-2 | TRBV2 | CASSLAGLGTGELFF
TRBJ1-1 | TRBV5-1 | CASSLRGPTVNTEAFF
TRBJ2-5 | TRBV30 | CAWKRFSLSGETQYF
TRBJ2-7 | TRBV7-2 | CASSAPGQLLPEQYF
TRBJ1-1 | TRBV9 | CASSFSPGDKEAFF
TRBJ1-6 | TRBV5-4 | CASSLGQGWNSPLHF
TRBJ2-3 | TRBV29-1 | CSRRGLAGTDTQYF
TRBJ1-3 | TRBV20-1 | CSAQHRNTIYF
TRBJ1-3 | TRBV6-5 | CASSSTGRGNTIYF
TRBJ2-5 | TRBV5-6 | CASSLFDPTGLQETQYF
TRBJ2-3 | TRBV7-9 | CASSIGSGGTSTDTQYF
TRBJ2-1 | TRBV5-1 | CASSPSRSGGRGNEQFF
TRBJ2-3 | TRBV5-1 | CASSLGQGGYTDTQYF
TRBJ1-1 | TRBV2 | CASIIQNTEAFF
TRBJ2-5 | TRBV20-1 | CSARGEETQYF
TRBJ1-1 | TRBV27 | CDPRGWDRGEAFF